Following are 9 T cell receptor beta chains from one sample sequenced in a study of shared clonotypes between healthy human individuals. Clones were sequenced by immunoSEQ multiplex PCR, and TCRdb holds only the in-frame ones, with some missing. The sample consists of nearly 750,000 clones, approximately 77% of them appearing once. Sequenced input: memory CD4+ T cells sorted from blood. Subset: CD45RA-negative fraction. These receptors were taken from a woman aged 25 to 39 in good health.

This clone was detected ten times or more. The chain couples TRBV7-8 to TRBJ2-1; TRBD2 matches 9 bases. Germline values: CDR1 SGHVS, CDR2 FQNEAQ. The CDR3 contains 16 residues. The V segment lost 1 base and the J segment 4 bases; nucleotides outside the gene matches: 5. CDR3 in amino acids: CASSLVGSGRYNEQFF. Written as DNA, the CDR3 is TGTGCCAGCAGCTTAGTTGGTAGCGGGAGATACAATGAGCAGTTCTTC. The full variable domain, completed using reference TRBV7-8 and TRBJ2-1, is GAGVSQSPRYKVAKRGQDVALRCDPISGHVSLFWYQQALGQGPEFLTYFQNEAQLDKSGLPSDRFFAERPEGSVSTLKIQRTQQEDSAVYLCASSLVGSGRYNEQFFGPGTRLTVL.

This clone was detected a few times. V is TRBV4-2 and J is TRBJ1-4, with D possibly TRBD1 on 5 matching bases. Germline lookup yields CDR1 LGHNA and CDR2 YNFKEQ. The V end lost 0 bases, the J end lost 2 bases, and 13 bases lay between the germline ends. The CDR3 consists of 17 residues. DNA of the CDR3: TGTGCCAGCAGCCAAGACCCCGGACATCACACTAATGAAAAACTGTTTTTT. It translates to CASSQDPGHHTNEKLFF.

This clone was counted only a few times. This chain links TRBV11-3 with TRBJ2-2; 12 bases line up with TRBD2. The CDR3 runs to 15 residues. Germline CDR1 reads SGHNT; CDR2 reads YENEEA. J lost 6 bases, V lost 3 bases, and 2 bases had no gene match. In DNA form, the CDR3 reads TGTGCCAGCAGCTTGACTAGCGGGAGCTCCGGGGAGCTGTTTTTT. Translated: CASSLTSGSSGELFF.

The CDR3 loop reads CASSVTGDTYTDTQYF. The CDR3 DNA sequence: TGTGCCAGCAGTGTGACAGGGGATACCTACACAGATACGCAGTATTTT. This chain links TRBV6-6 with TRBJ2-3, with TRBD1 matching 8 bases. The V segment lost 5 bases and the J segment 2 bases; nucleotides outside the gene matches: 9. The CDR3 sequence is 16 residues long. Germline assignment: CDR1 MNHNY and CDR2 SVGAGI (reference sequence).

This chain links TRBV6-1 with TRBJ1-1; no clear D. Trimming cost V 7 bases and J 7 bases, with 19 bases left between them. CDR1 is MNHNS, CDR2 SASEGT, per germline. The CDR3 contains 14 residues. The CDR3 here is CASTERGHSNEAFF. For the CDR3, the DNA is TGTGCCAGCACCGAAAGAGGGCATTCGAATGAAGCTTTCTTT.

The rearrangement links TRBV7-6 to TRBJ2-5; the D gene is possibly TRBD2 (5 bases). CDR1 is SGHVS, CDR2 FNYEAQ, per germline. The V and J ends lost 2 bases and 3 bases respectively, with 10 bases between them. The CDR3 runs to 14 residues. CDR3 DNA sequence: TGTGCCAGCAGCTTAAACGAGGGCGAAGAGACCCAGTACTTC. It is translated as CASSLNEGEETQYF.

The chain recombines TRBV27 with TRBJ1-5; no definite D call. This CDR3 spans 23 amino acids. Germline-derived CDR1 and CDR2 are MNHEY and SMNVEV (reference sequence). Deletions cut 6 bases from V and 0 bases from J, with 36 bases between. The CDR3 sequence: CASRPLGGNLYPTTRYSNQPQHF. Written as DNA, the CDR3 is TGTGCCAGCAGACCTCTGGGAGGGAATCTATACCCCACGACGAGATATAGCAATCAGCCCCAGCATTTT.

The chain recombines TRBV27 with TRBJ1-2, with no clear D. Looked up from germline, CDR1 is MNHEY and CDR2 is SMNVEV (reference sequence). CDR3 length: 13 amino acids. Deletions cut 1 base from V and 5 bases from J, with 8 bases between. In nucleotides, the CDR3 is TGTGCCAGCAGTTTATTTGGGAGATATGGCTACACCTTC. This gives the protein CASSLFGRYGYTF.

The chain joins TRBV5-1 to TRBJ2-1, with D hard to call. Germline CDR1 reads SGHRS; CDR2 reads YFSETQ. The CDR3 spans 13 residues. V lost 0 bases, J lost 6 bases, and 7 bases lay in between. CDR3 nucleotides: TGCGCCAGCAGCTTGGGGCACCCCAATGAGCAGTTCTTC. Amino acids: CASSLGHPNEQFF.